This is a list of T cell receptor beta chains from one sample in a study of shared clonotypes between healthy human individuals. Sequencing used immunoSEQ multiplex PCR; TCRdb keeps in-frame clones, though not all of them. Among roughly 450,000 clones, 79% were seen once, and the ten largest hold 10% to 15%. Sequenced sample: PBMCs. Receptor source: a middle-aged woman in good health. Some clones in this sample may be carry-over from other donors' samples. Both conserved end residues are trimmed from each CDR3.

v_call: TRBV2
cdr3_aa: ALTGGTDTQY

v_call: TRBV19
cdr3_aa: ASSPSHTDTQY

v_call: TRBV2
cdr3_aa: ASSVTSGGPYEQY

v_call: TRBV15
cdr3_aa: ATSRGTSGSWSQETQY

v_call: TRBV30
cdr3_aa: AWSSGLAPPDEQF

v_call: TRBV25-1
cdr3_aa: ASSARTGPYEQY

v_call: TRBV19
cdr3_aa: ASSIGTGDTDTQY

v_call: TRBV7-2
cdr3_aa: ASSLHPQGASEKLF

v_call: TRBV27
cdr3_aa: ASSPPGGGDNYGYT

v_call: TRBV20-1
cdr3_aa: SAARSEKLF

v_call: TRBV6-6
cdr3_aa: ASSPPGLGYEQY

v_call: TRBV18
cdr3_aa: ASSRASGSNQPQH

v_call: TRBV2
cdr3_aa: ASRRGTGAGQPQH

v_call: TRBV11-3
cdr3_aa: ASSLGAGGQGDTQY

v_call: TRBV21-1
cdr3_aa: ARSKVTEPQETQY

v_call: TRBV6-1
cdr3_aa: ASKDRSNQPQH

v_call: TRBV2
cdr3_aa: ASSVNGLAIYNEQF

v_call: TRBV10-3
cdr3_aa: AISGSDYSGIGSYNEQF

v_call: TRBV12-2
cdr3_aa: SSDEQF

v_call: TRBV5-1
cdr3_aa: ASSAQGAGDTEAF

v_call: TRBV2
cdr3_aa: ASSARDEGEAF

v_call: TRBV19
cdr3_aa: ASSIWGETRTGELF

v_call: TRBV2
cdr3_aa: ASSGMGGRAADIQY

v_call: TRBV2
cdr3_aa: ASNPYGVGDEQY

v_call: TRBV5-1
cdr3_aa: ASSQGTESSGNTIY

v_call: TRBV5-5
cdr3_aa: ASSLGAFPTTNEKLF

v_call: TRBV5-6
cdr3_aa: ASSLGRRNTEAF

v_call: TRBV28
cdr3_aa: ASSLMLEAF

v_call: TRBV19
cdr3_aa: ASSSHRGGETQY

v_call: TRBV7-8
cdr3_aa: ASSPEYWDTQY

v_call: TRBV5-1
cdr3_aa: ASSLRDPKETQY

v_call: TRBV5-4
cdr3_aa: ASSQGLETGELF

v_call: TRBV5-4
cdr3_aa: ASSLVGGGNGYT

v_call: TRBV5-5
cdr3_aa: ASSFARGGQPQH

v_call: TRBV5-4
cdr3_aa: ASSLEYRPDTGELF

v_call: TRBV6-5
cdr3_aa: ASRGLGVRGHEQY

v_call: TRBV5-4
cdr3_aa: ASSLGTGEKLF

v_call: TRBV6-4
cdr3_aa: ASSETAGESYTQY

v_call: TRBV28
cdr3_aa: ASSSPGQAFYEQY

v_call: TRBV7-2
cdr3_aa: ASSSQTGTQETQY

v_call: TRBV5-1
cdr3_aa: ASSLDGQTTDTQY

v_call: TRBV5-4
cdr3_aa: ASSKKPGGRTYNEQF

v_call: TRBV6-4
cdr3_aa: ASREGTGDTGELF

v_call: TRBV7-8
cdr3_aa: ASSLAAGSYEQY

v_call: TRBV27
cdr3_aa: ASSQRTSTEAF

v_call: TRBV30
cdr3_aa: AWSRDRGLNGNTIY

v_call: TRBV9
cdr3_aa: ASSVSPQGNEKLF

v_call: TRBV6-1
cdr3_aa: ASAGRVDQPQH

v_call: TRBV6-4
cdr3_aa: ASSDLVGRTYNEQF

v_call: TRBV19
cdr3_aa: ASSIGGTVNNEQF